The 10 T cell receptor beta chains presented below share a single source sample, sequenced in a study of blood T cells in healthy people across ages. A sample-barcoded 5' primer and a J-beta primer mix were used in a second PCR of roughly 7 to 11 cycles. TCRdb re-derived calls from the 5' RACE reads in MiXCR, one entry per CDR3 protein. The data contain fewer than 650,000 distinct CDR3 sequences, roughly a quarter of them singletons. The sample also formed part of further work on T cells of mothers and their children.

The sequenced sample was blood. All receptors derive from a boy younger than 10 in good health.

This chain connects TRBV7-9 to TRBJ1-4, with a possible D match to TRBD1 (5 bases). This CDR3 comprises 15 residues. Between the trimmed V and J ends, which lost 5 bases and 12 bases, there was a span of 22 bases. Per germline, CDR1 SEHNR and CDR2 FQNEAQ (reference sequence). This CDR3 reads CASSVRRDGLGELFF. CDR3 nucleotides: TGTGCCAGCAGCGTACGCCGGGACGGACTTGGGGAACTGTTTTTT.

This clonotype was counted a single time. This sequence joins TRBV29-1 and TRBJ1-5; no firm D call. Germline V CDR1 and CDR2: SQVTM, ANQGSEA. This CDR3 comprises 12 residues. The V end lost 4 bases, the J end lost 0 bases, and 4 bases lay between the germline ends. CDR3 coding DNA: TGCAGCGTTGGTTATAGCAATCAGCCCCAGCATTTT. Translated, it gives CSVGYSNQPQHF.

The chain has TRBV5-1 and TRBJ2-1, with D unresolved. From germline, CDR1 is SGHRS and CDR2 YFSETQ. The CDR3 is 14 residues long. Trimming shortened V by 4 bases and J by 2 bases, and 10 bases separated the two germline ends. DNA for the CDR3: TGCGCCAGCAGCCGCAGCGAGGCCTACAATGAGCAGTTCTTC. Its translation is CASSRSEAYNEQFF.

This clonotype turned up a few times. The V call is TRBV27, the J call TRBJ2-6; D is unclear. The germline CDR1 and CDR2 sequences are MNHEY and SMNVEV (reference sequence). The CDR3 runs to 17 residues. V dropped 5 bases and J dropped 3 bases, with 17 bases sitting between them. This CDR3 reads CASSHQKASLGANVLTF. CDR3 sequence (DNA): TGTGCCAGCAGTCATCAGAAGGCCAGTCTTGGGGCCAACGTCCTGACTTTC. The full variable domain, completed using reference TRBV27 and TRBJ2-6, is EAQVTQNPRYLITVTGKKLTVTCSQNMNHEYMSWYRQDPGLGLRQIYYSMNVEVTDKGDVPEGYKVSRKEKRNFPLILESPSPNQTSLYFCASSHQKASLGANVLTFGAGSRLTVL.

With regard to this clonotype: Likely a read error: the CDR3 ends without its conserved phenylalanine or tryptophan. The rearrangement uses TRBV12-5 and TRBJ2-7, with TRBD1 matching 8 bases. V dropped 6 bases and J dropped 3; count of bases not matched to a gene: 4. The CDR3 is 13 amino acids. Germline V gene sequence: CDR1 LGHNT, CDR2 FRNRAP. CDR3 coding DNA: TGTGCTAGTGGGACAGGGGTGGTCTACGAGCAGTACTCC. Its translation is CASGTGVVYEQYS.

The rearrangement links TRBV7-8 to TRBJ2-7, with D possibly TRBD2 on 6 matching bases. Germline CDR1 is SGHVS and CDR2 is FQNEAQ. This CDR3 is built from 15 residues. Trimming stripped 2 bases from V and 0 bases from J, with 11 bases between. The CDR3 region is CASSLRRERSYEQYF. CDR3 nucleotides: TGTGCCAGCAGCTTAAGACGGGAGCGCTCCTACGAGCAGTACTTC.

The rearrangement uses TRBV7-2 and TRBJ2-7; tentatively, D is TRBD2 (6 bases). The V end lost 9 bases, the J end lost 0 bases, and 21 bases lay between the germline ends. Germline CDR1 is SGHTA and CDR2 is FQGNSA. The CDR3 sequence is 16 residues long. CDR3 nucleotide sequence: TGTGCCAGAGTAGGGCGGGAAAAATCGGGCTCCTACGAGCAGTACTTC. It yields the protein CARVGREKSGSYEQYF.

This clonotype was seen more than once but under ten times. CDR3 nucleotide sequence: TGTGCCAGCAGTGAAGGTCCGGGTCGGTACTATGGCTACACCTTC. Protein product: CASSEGPGRYYGYTF. The gene calls are TRBV6-1 and TRBJ1-2; D is uncertain. Germline CDR1 MNHNS, CDR2 SASEGT. The CDR3 has 15 residues. V dropped 1 base and J dropped 3 bases, with 12 bases sitting between them.

This clonotype was seen once. This chain uses TRBV5-1 with TRBJ1-1; 9 bases are shared with TRBD1. Germline V CDR1 and CDR2: SGHRS, YFSETQ. The CDR3 length is 16 residues. After removal of 0 bases from V and 0 bases from J, the junction contained 3 bases not matched to a gene. DNA of the CDR3: TGCGCCAGCAGCTTGGACAGGGGGCTCATGAACACTGAAGCTTTCTTT. Its translation: CASSLDRGLMNTEAFF.

The chain combines TRBV12-3 or TRBV12-4 with TRBJ2-2; 7 bases map to TRBD2. This CDR3 comprises 14 residues. The V segment lost 6 bases and the J segment 6 bases; nucleotides outside the gene matches: 7. The CDR3 here is CASRPSGRPGELFF. The CDR3 nucleotides are TGTGCCAGCAGGCCTAGCGGAAGACCCGGGGAGCTGTTTTTT.